This TCR beta chain appears in the sequencing data of a study of Graves' ophthalmopathy and Graves' hyperthyroidism. Findings and limits, study-wide: Ophthalmopathy progression predictions by the model showed around 72% specificity and approximately 70% sensitivity.

Those donors who had ophthalmopathy presented with moderate-to-severe activity, a CAS of ≥3, a NOSPECS of ≥4 and a duration under 3 months. Diagnoses were established from clinical symptoms, serum thyroxine, TRAb, thyroid ultrasound and orbital computed tomography. Transcripts of RNA were the source for amplifying TCR beta CDR3 regions. Following a first-round RT-PCR that used HTBI primers, a second-round multiplex PCR was carried out. TCRdb reprocessed the multiplex PCR reads via MiXCR and lists one record per CDR3 protein. The sample has about 480,000 distinct CDR3 sequences; over 13% are singletons. This clonotype was counted at least ten times. The antigen is undetermined. The J segment lost 3 bases and the V segment lost 9 bases, leaving 11 bases of the junction unmatched. Germline CDR1 MGHDK, CDR2 SYGVNS. This CDR3 has 15 residues.

Sequencing used blood. The clonotype comes from a woman in her twenties or thirties with Graves' ophthalmopathy. V and J are TRBV25-1 and TRBJ2-4; TRBD2 matches 7 bases. This chain's CDR3 is CASSRLAGDKNIQYF. For the CDR3, the DNA is TGTGCCAGTTCGAGACTAGCTGGGGACAAAAACATTCAGTACTTC.